This T cell receptor (beta chain) came from a study of molecular identifiers for immune sequencing clone quantification. At least ten counts were recorded for this clonotype. One entry per CDR3 protein results from TCRdb running MiXCR on the PCR reads. The sample yields some 97,000 distinct CDR3 sequences, approximately 24% seen once. Germline-derived CDR1 and CDR2 are SGHKS and YYEKEE (reference sequence). The CDR3 totals 14 residues. V dropped 5 bases and J dropped 2; count of bases not matched to a gene: 7. The receptor was derived from a human donor in good health. Some libraries in this study had Jurkat cell RNA spiked in. Sequenced input: naive CD8+ T cells from blood, with Jurkat cell RNA spiked in. The subset here: FACS-sorted CD8+CD4-CCR7+CD45RA+ naive T cells. J is TRBJ2-7 and V is TRBV5-5, with 7 nucleotides matching TRBD1. The CDR3 nucleotides read TGTGCCAGCAGTCTGGGACAGACACCCTACGAGCAGTACTTC. Its protein is CASSLGQTPYEQYF.